This T cell receptor (beta chain) originates from a study of glioma-infiltrating T cells. General observations from the study: Non-neoplastic patients had below-expected tissue-blood divergence, while all gliomas exceeded expectation. Only very few CDR3 sequences appeared in both tissue and blood.

The CDR3 length is 16 residues. Germline V gives CDR1 MGHRA, CDR2 YSYEKL. Trimming pared 2 bases from V and 0 bases from J, leaving 14 bases between. To note about this clonotype: The antigen is undetermined. A much larger clone differs by one base, so this may be a read error.

Amplification of TCR alpha and beta CDR3 regions from RNA used iRepertoire nested multiplex PCR. One-step reverse transcription and amplification started from approximately 100-400 ng of tissue mRNA or PBMC total RNA. TCRdb re-called the multiplex PCR reads through MiXCR, storing one row per CDR3 protein. The profile shows fewer than 90,000 distinct CDR3 sequences, around 23% of them singletons. The gene calls are TRBV4-1 and TRBJ2-7, with D perhaps matching TRBD2 (5 bases). Sequenced input: glioma tissue, nonneoplastic brain tissue, or PBMCs (not recorded which). The receptor was isolated from a human donor with low-grade glioma or glioblastoma, undergoing nonglioma brain surgery, or in good health (not recorded which). CDR3 in DNA: TGCGCCAGCAGCCAAACCGATATCGGGGTCTCCTACGAGCAGTACTTC. Translated: CASSQTDIGVSYEQYF.